This T cell receptor (beta chain) was identified during a study of beta chain features in type 1 diabetes. Findings and limits, study-wide: Shorter TCRB CDR3s, moderately but significantly so, were found in Type 1 diabetes patients in all four CD4+ subsets.

This clone came up a few times. What it binds is unknown. V shed 3 bases, J shed 7 bases, and the junction held 10 bases outside the gene matches. Germline-derived CDR1 and CDR2 are LNHNV and YYDKDF (reference sequence). CDR3 length: 16 residues. Expressed TCRB transcripts were sequenced because the isolated RNA had all been reverse transcribed beforehand. Approximately 4 million reads on average were seen across naive, central memory and regulatory T cell samples. The table came from immunoSEQ multiplex PCR; TCRdb's copy has only in-frame clones and leaves some out. The profile shows 680,000 or so clones, around 15% of them singletons.

The source is a man younger than 35 with type 1 diabetes. This rearrangement joins TRBV15 to TRBJ2-7, with 12 positions matching TRBD1. Sequenced material: naive CD4+ T cells from blood. The CDR3 nucleotides read TGTGCCACCAGCAGGGGATCGGGACAGGGGGCTTATGAGCAGTACTTC. As protein: CATSRGSGQGAYEQYF.